The sequence of this T cell receptor beta chain was determined in a study of graft-versus-host responses after intestinal transplantation. Study information: Recipients obtained multivisceral, liver-intestinal, or isolated intestinal transplants.

Study-wide results and caveats: The recipient marrow held GvH clones, and some of them showed up first in ileum or blood. Researchers found peak circulating GvH clone levels linked to early post-transplant HvG declines.

Details on this clone: Antigen: not known.

There are 15 residues in the CDR3. Looked up from germline, CDR1 is LNHDA and CDR2 is SQIVND (reference sequence). V was trimmed by 7 bases and J by 0 bases, leaving 13 bases between them. Repertoires were generated with immunoSEQ multiplex PCR, while TCRdb's copy carries only in-frame clones and drops some. The sample comprises about 100,000 clones, approximately 90% of which are singletons, and about 16% rests with the top ten. Sequencing was performed on PBMCs, taken just under 460 days after intestinal transplant. This clonotype was obtained from a human patient who received an intestinal transplant, so some T cells may come from the graft donor. The V and J genes are TRBV19 and TRBJ2-1; no definite D call. The CDR3 region is CASTPRGDSYNEQFF. The CDR3 nucleotides are TGTGCCAGTACCCCCCGTGGCGACTCCTACAATGAGCAGTTCTTC.